These 2 T cell receptor beta chains were sequenced from one sample in a study of T cell repertoires in cytomegalovirus infection. TCRdb used MiXCR to reprocess the reads, holding one entry per CDR3 protein. The repertoire consists of approximately 200,000 distinct CDR3 sequences, with roughly 30% occurring once and the leading ten covering roughly 31%. Specimen: PBMCs. Receptors were obtained from a human donor in good health (CMV status not recorded). Some clones in this sample may be carry-over from other donors' samples.

The chain carries TRBV6-1 and TRBJ1-2, with 8 bases that match TRBD1. The CDR3 is 13 residues long. Germline assignment: CDR1 MNHNS and CDR2 SASEGT. The junction had 3 bases not matched to a gene; V was cut back by 6 bases and J by 3 bases. The CDR3: CASSRGHDYGYTF. DNA for the CDR3: TGTGCCAGCAGCAGGGGGCACGACTATGGCTACACCTTC.

The sample holds a few counts of this clonotype. This chain connects TRBV12-3 or TRBV12-4 to TRBJ1-1; D unclear. V was trimmed by 6 bases and J by 7 bases, leaving 15 bases between them. This CDR3 region has 13 residues. Written as DNA, the CDR3 is TGTGCCAGCAGCTCGGACGGACTCTATGAAGCTTTCTTT. Protein sequence: CASSSDGLYEAFF.